This is a list of T cell receptor beta chains from one sample in a study of OX40 agonist ivuxolimab in advanced cancers. Here immunoSEQ multiplex PCR was the method, and the copy in TCRdb shows in-frame clones only, minus some. The top ten clones hold about 5% of a sample with 72,000 or so clones, around 85% of them seen once. The input for sequencing was CD4+ or CD8+ T cells sorted from blood, taken in a trial of the OX40 agonist ivuxolimab. These receptors came from an adult with an advanced solid tumor such as melanoma, head and neck, liver or kidney cancer. CDR3s include the opening cysteine and the closing phenylalanine or tryptophan. D genes are given only for firm matches. Clone size is given for some rows only: seen once, a few or many times, or a class if the clone is expanded.

V	length	J	size	D	DNA	CDR3
TRBV29-1	14	TRBJ1-2	.	.	TGCAGCGTTGTGATTCCCAGGGGTGGCTATGGCTACACCTTC	CSVVIPRGGYGYTF
TRBV30	14	TRBJ1-5	once	.	TGTGCCTGGGGCCACGAAAATAGCAATCAGCCCCAGCATTTT	CAWGHENSNQPQHF
TRBV5-1	14	TRBJ1-5	once	.	TGCGCCAGCAGCTACGGGGACGGGGATCAGCCCCAGCATTTT	CASSYGDGDQPQHF
TRBV28	20	TRBJ2-7	.	TRBD2	TGTGCCAGCAGTTTACCAAGACTAGCGGGAGGCCGCCGTGGGTACTACGAGCAGTACTTC	CASSLPRLAGGRRGYYEQYF
TRBV19	13	TRBJ2-5	once	.	TGTGCCAGTAGTATGAACCCGGGGGAGACCCAGTACTTC	CASSMNPGETQYF
TRBV4-1	19	TRBJ1-4	.	.	TGCGCCAGCAGCCCAGACCCGACAATCTACGGAGCAACTAATGAAAAACTGTTTTTT	CASSPDPTIYGATNEKLFF
TRBV5-1	17	TRBJ2-7	once	TRBD2	TGCGCCAGCAGCCTCGCAAAAACTAGCGGGGGGTTGTACGAGCAGTACTTC	CASSLAKTSGGLYEQYF
TRBV5-3	16	TRBJ1-2	.	TRBD1	TGTGCCAGAAGCCCCGTCCCGGGACAGGGAAACTATGGCTACACCTTC	CARSPVPGQGNYGYTF
TRBV27	16	TRBJ1-2	once	TRBD1	TGTGCCAGCAGTTTAACCCCGGACAGGGCGCGGGATGGCTACACCTTC	CASSLTPDRARDGYTF
TRBV5-1	17	TRBJ2-6	.	.	TGCGCCAGCAGCTATGGGCCAGGGCTCTCTGGGGCCAACGTCCTGACTTTC	CASSYGPGLSGANVLTF
TRBV5-1	13	TRBJ2-3	.	TRBD1	TGCGCCACCACAGGGGCGACGACAGATACGCAGTATTTT	CATTGATTDTQYF
TRBV11-2	15	TRBJ1-4	.	TRBD1	TGTGCCAGCAGCTTAGGCTACAGGGGGAGTGAAAAACTGTTTTTT	CASSLGYRGSEKLFF
TRBV12-5	17	TRBJ1-2	.	TRBD1	TGTGCTAACCCTGGGCGGGAAGAGGGACAGGGAAAGAGTGGCTACACCTTC	CANPGREEGQGKSGYTF
TRBV10-3	20	TRBJ1-1	.	.	TGTGCCATCAGTGAGTCGAACATTCGGGGTATCAATGGGGTCGACACTGAAGCTTTCTTT	CAISESNIRGINGVDTEAFF
TRBV15	16	TRBJ2-1	.	TRBD2	TGTGCCACCAGCAGAGATTTGGCGGGAGGATACAATGAGCAGTTCTTC	CATSRDLAGGYNEQFF
TRBV30	16	TRBJ2-3	.	.	TGTGCCTGGAGTGAAGACGGGGGTGGGTTAACAGATACGCAGTATTTT	CAWSEDGGGLTDTQYF
TRBV6-7	16	TRBJ2-2	.	.	TGTGCCAGCAGCTATCGGCACCCCTCGGGCACCGGGGAGCTGTTTTTT	CASSYRHPSGTGELFF
TRBV5-4	13	TRBJ1-1	.	TRBD1	TGTGCCAGCAGCTTGAGAGGGACAGGGACGGCTTTCTTT	CASSLRGTGTAFF
TRBV7-8	18	TRBJ2-6	.	TRBD2	TGTGCCAGCAGCCCTAGGGGACTATATGAATCTGGGGCCAACGTCCTGACTTTC	CASSPRGLYESGANVLTF
TRBV29-1	15	TRBJ2-2	.	TRBD1	TGCAGCGTTGAAGCGGGACAGGGTAGCACCGGGGAGCTGTTTTTT	CSVEAGQGSTGELFF
TRBV6-1	17	TRBJ1-5	.	.	TGTGCCAGCAGTGAAAGGACAGCAAGAGCTAGCAATCAGCCCCAGCATTTT	CASSERTARASNQPQHF
TRBV2	13	TRBJ2-1	.	TRBD1	TGTGCCAGCAGGGGGACAGGGAGGGATGAGCAGTTCTTC	CASRGTGRDEQFF
TRBV7-2	17	TRBJ2-6	few	.	TGTGCCAGCAGCTTAGGGGCAGGCCTCTCTGGGGCCAACGTCCTGACTTTC	CASSLGAGLSGANVLTF
TRBV6-1	12	TRBJ1-6	few	.	TGTGCCGCCTGGGGCAGGAATTCACCCCTCCACTTT	CAAWGRNSPLHF
TRBV5-1	14	TRBJ1-4	few	TRBD1	TGCGCCAGCAGCCTTGGGACAGTCAATGAAAAACTGTTTTTT	CASSLGTVNEKLFF
TRBV7-6	14	TRBJ1-2	.	.	TGTGCCAGCAGCCCCGGAGGTTCGAACTATGGCTACACCTTC	CASSPGGSNYGYTF
TRBV7-9	16	TRBJ1-1	.	.	TGTGCCAGCAGCTCGGGGTCCTTTACAGGGAACACTGAAGCTTTCTTT	CASSSGSFTGNTEAFF
TRBV5-1	14	TRBJ2-7	.	TRBD2	TGCGCCAGCAGCCCGGCGGGAGGTCCCTACGAGCAGTACTTC	CASSPAGGPYEQYF
TRBV5-1	15	TRBJ2-3	once	.	TGCGCCAGCAGCTTTAGGACAGATTCCGCAGATACGCAGTATTTT	CASSFRTDSADTQYF
TRBV7-9	13	TRBJ1-2	.	.	TGTGCCAGCAGGATGCCAGGGAACGGAGGCTACACCTTC	CASRMPGNGGYTF
TRBV5-1	17	TRBJ2-2	few	.	TGCGCCAGCAGCTTGGCCTCTAGGGATCAGGGATCCGGGGAGCTGTTTTTT	CASSLASRDQGSGELFF
TRBV11-3	15	TRBJ2-7	.	TRBD1	TGTGCCAGCAGCTTAGTACAGGGGGGATCCTACGAGCAGTACTTC	CASSLVQGGSYEQYF
TRBV7-2	13	TRBJ2-7	.	.	TGTGCCAGCAGCTCCCCTTTGGGGAACGAGCAGTACTTC	CASSSPLGNEQYF
TRBV27	16	TRBJ1-1	.	.	TGTGCCAGCAGTTTATCGCTGACAGTCATGAACACTGAAGCTTTCTTT	CASSLSLTVMNTEAFF
TRBV19	13	TRBJ2-7	.	.	TGTGCCAGTAGTAAGGAAGGGCGCTACGAGCAGTACTTC	CASSKEGRYEQYF
TRBV30	16	TRBJ2-1	.	.	TGTGCCTGGAGTCTATGGGCTAGCAGCACCCAGAATGAGCAGTTCTTC	CAWSLWASSTQNEQFF
TRBV27	13	TRBJ2-5	.	.	TGTGCCAGCAGGACAGGTTTCCAAGAGACCCAGTACTTC	CASRTGFQETQYF